This is a list of T cell receptor beta chains from one sample in a study of blood T cell repertoires in COVID-19. The data were produced by immunoSEQ multiplex PCR, yet TCRdb's version contains in-frame clones alone and is incomplete. The data show 290,000 or so clones, 70% to 90% seen once. The source material was peripheral blood. The source is a man between 65 and 85 years old with acute or convalescent COVID-19. Each CDR3 is given with its conserved first and last residue. Each record gives: J gene, V gene, D gene, CDR3 DNA, CDR3 protein. D genes are given only for firm matches.

TRBJ1-6	TRBV10-2	.	TGCGCCAGCAGTGAGATTCCGAATTCACCCCTCCACTTT	CASSEIPNSPLHF
TRBJ1-1	TRBV7-2	.	TGTGCCAGCAGCTTCAGTAGGGGGAACACTGAAGCTTTCTTT	CASSFSRGNTEAFF
TRBJ1-1	TRBV6-2/TRBV6-3	TRBD1	TGTGCCAGCAGTTCCACAGGGGGAAGGACTGAAGCTTTCTTT	CASSSTGGRTEAFF
TRBJ1-6	TRBV19	.	TGTGCCAGTAGTATTACTGGGGGGGATTCACCCCTCCACTTT	CASSITGGDSPLHF
TRBJ2-3	TRBV5-4	TRBD2	TGTGCCAGCAGCCCGCCTGTTAGGGCGGGAGGGCCGGATACGCAGTATTTT	CASSPPVRAGGPDTQYF
TRBJ1-5	TRBV18	TRBD1	TGTGCCAGCTCACCCGCCGGGACAGGGTTGGGCCGTCAGCCCCAGCATTTT	CASSPAGTGLGRQPQHF
TRBJ2-3	TRBV5-4	TRBD1	TGTGCCAGCAGCGGGACCGGGACAGGGGGCCATACGCAGTATTTT	CASSGTGTGGHTQYF
TRBJ2-1	TRBV4-3	TRBD1	TGCGCCAGCAGCCAAGATAGTGGGACAGGGTGGAATGAGCAGTTCTTC	CASSQDSGTGWNEQFF
TRBJ2-3	TRBV5-1	TRBD1	TGCGCCAGCTGCCAGACAGGGGGTGGAGATACGCAGTATTTT	CASCQTGGGDTQYF
TRBJ1-5	TRBV21-1	.	TGTGCCAGCACCCCACACCCAGTCCTTGGTCAGCCCCAGCATTTT	CASTPHPVLGQPQHF
TRBJ2-7	TRBV9	TRBD2	TGTGCCAGCAGCAACGATGCGGGGGGATACGAGCAGTACTTC	CASSNDAGGYEQYF
TRBJ2-1	TRBV29-1	.	TGCAGCGTGAGGGACACGCTCCAATACAATGAGCAGTTCTTC	CSVRDTLQYNEQFF